The 5 T cell receptor beta chains reported below all come from one sample, sequenced in a study of cytomegalovirus exposure and HLA in healthy donors. The PCR contained 60 Vbeta and 13 Jbeta primers. Method: immunoSEQ multiplex PCR; TCRdb's copy keeps in-frame clones and lacks some. The profile covers about 120,000 clones, with 70% to 75% appearing a single time and 1.6% taken by the ten largest. Sequences were obtained from PBMCs. These receptors were obtained from a woman aged 18-29 years in good health and CMV-seronegative.

The chain carries TRBV5-1 and TRBJ2-2, with 13 bases that match TRBD2. V dropped 3 bases and J dropped 0; count of bases not matched to a gene: 5. The CDR3 sequence is 18 residues long. CDR1 is SGHRS and CDR2 is YFSETQ in the germline V gene. The CDR3 DNA sequence: TGCGCCAGCAGCTGGACTAGCGGGGGTTTCGCGAACACCGGGGAGCTGTTTTTT. Translation gives CASSWTSGGFANTGELFF.

V and J are TRBV2 and TRBJ2-7; 8 bases agree with TRBD2. With V trimmed by 6 bases and J by 0 bases, 1 base remained unmatched. Germline V gene lookup returns CDR1 SNHLY and CDR2 FYNNEI. The CDR3 consists of 13 residues. In nucleotides, the CDR3 is TGTGCCAGCAGCGGGGGGGTCTCCTACGAGCAGTACTTC. It translates to CASSGGVSYEQYF.

CDR3 region: CASSLRDRGRGMGTDTQYF. DNA for the CDR3: TGTGCCAGCAGTCTACGGGACAGGGGCCGTGGGATGGGCACAGATACGCAGTATTTT. V gene TRBV2 combines with J gene TRBJ2-3; 10 bases agree with TRBD1. CDR3 length: 19 residues. V lost 5 bases and J lost 1; bases outside the gene matches: 15. Germline CDR1 and CDR2: SNHLY and FYNNEI. The full variable domain, in which reference TRBV2 and TRBJ2-3 provide the parts outside the CDR3, is EPEVTQTPSHQVTQMGQEVILRCVPISNHLYFYWYRQILGQKVEFLVSFYNNEISEKSEIFDDQFSVERPDGSNFTLKIRSTKLEDSAMYFCASSLRDRGRGMGTDTQYFGPGTRLTVL.

This clone has a handful of counts. The chain joins TRBV6-5 to TRBJ2-7, with TRBD2 as a possible D gene (6 bases). This CDR3 region has 14 residues. Per germline, CDR1 MNHEY and CDR2 SVGAGI. V was trimmed by 4 bases and J by 2 bases, leaving 12 bases between them. The CDR3 reads CASSSGDRAYEQYF. In DNA form, the CDR3 reads TGTGCCAGCAGTTCGGGGGACCGAGCCTACGAGCAGTACTTC.

This clone has just a few counts. The CDR3 spells CASRGQNTEAFF. The CDR3 DNA is TGTGCCAGCAGGGGACAGAACACTGAAGCTTTCTTT. The chain carries TRBV2 and TRBJ1-1; a weak D match, TRBD1 (6 bases). The CDR3 consists of 12 residues. Trimming cost V 6 bases and J 1 base, with 6 bases left between them. Germline V gene lookup returns CDR1 SNHLY and CDR2 FYNNEI.